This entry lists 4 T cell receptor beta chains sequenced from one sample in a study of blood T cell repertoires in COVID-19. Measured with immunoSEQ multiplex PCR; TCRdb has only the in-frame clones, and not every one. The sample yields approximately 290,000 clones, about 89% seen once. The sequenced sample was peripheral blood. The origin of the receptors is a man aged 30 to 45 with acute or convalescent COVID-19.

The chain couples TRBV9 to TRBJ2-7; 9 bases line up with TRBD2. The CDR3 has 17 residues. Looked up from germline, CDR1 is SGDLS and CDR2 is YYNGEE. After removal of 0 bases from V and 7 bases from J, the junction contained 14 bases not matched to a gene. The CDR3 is CASSVGQREVHRGEQYF. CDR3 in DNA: TGTGCCAGCAGCGTAGGGCAGCGGGAGGTTCACCGGGGAGAGCAGTACTTC.

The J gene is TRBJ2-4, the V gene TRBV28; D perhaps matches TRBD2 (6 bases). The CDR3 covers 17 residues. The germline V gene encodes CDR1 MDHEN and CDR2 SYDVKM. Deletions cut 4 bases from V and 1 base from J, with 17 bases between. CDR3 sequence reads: CASSSLSGGGAKNIQYF. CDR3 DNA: TGTGCCAGCAGTTCTCTCTCGGGTGGAGGGGCCAAAAACATTCAGTACTTC.

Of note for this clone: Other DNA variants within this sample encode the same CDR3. The CDR3 DNA is TGCGCCAGCAGCTTCTTAGCGGGGACTGATACGCAGTATTTT. Protein product: CASSFLAGTDTQYF. V and J are TRBV5-1 and TRBJ2-3; 8 bases map to TRBD2. With V trimmed by 2 bases and J by 6 bases, 5 bases remained unmatched. The CDR3 runs to 14 residues. Germline V gene sequence: CDR1 SGHRS, CDR2 YFSETQ. Full variable domain (remainder filled in from reference TRBV5-1 and TRBJ2-3): KAGVTQTPRYLIKTRGQQVTLSCSPISGHRSVSWYQQTPGQGLQFLFEYFSETQRNKGNFPGRFSGRQFSNSRSEMNVSTLELGDSALYLCASSFLAGTDTQYFGPGTRLTVL.

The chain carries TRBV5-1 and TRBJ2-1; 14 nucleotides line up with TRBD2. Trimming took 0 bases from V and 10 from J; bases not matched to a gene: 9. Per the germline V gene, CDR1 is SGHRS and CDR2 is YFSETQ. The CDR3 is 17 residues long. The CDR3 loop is CASSLALGLAGVGEQFF. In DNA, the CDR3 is TGCGCCAGCAGCTTGGCCCTGGGACTAGCGGGGGTTGGGGAGCAGTTCTTC.